This section outlines one T cell receptor (beta chain) sequence together with its context. Its antigen remains unidentified. This entry belongs to a study of shared clonotypes between healthy human individuals. The repertoire was sequenced with immunoSEQ multiplex PCR; TCRdb's copy has only in-frame clones and lacks some. The table includes over 700,000 clones, around 77% detected once. V was trimmed by 7 bases and J by 10 bases, leaving 11 bases between them. The germline V gene has CDR1 SQVTM and CDR2 ANQGSEA. The CDR3 totals 10 residues. Whole-study results and caveats: Across subsets, estimated richness was generally greater for naive than for memory populations.

The chain joins TRBV29-1 to TRBJ2-1, with D perhaps TRBD1 (5 bases). This clonotype originated in a woman under 40 in good health. Material: memory CD4+ T cells sorted from blood. Subset indicated: CD45RA-negative fraction. The chain's CDR3 is CSATHREQFF. CDR3 nucleotides: TGCAGCGCAACTCACAGGGAGCAGTTCTTC.